A single sample is the source of the 7 T cell receptor beta chains below, sequenced in a study of blood T cell repertoires in COVID-19. The table came from immunoSEQ multiplex PCR; TCRdb's copy has only in-frame clones and leaves some out. The table records some 140,000 clones, roughly 80% of them present only once. The sequenced material came from peripheral blood. These receptors all come from a woman aged 55-69 years with COVID-19, enrolled during active disease.

This clone was observed a few times. The chain's CDR3 is CASSQSQGEKLFF. CDR3 in DNA: TGCGCCAGCAGCCAAAGCCAGGGAGAAAAACTGTTTTTT. The gene calls are TRBV4-1 and TRBJ1-4, with a possible D match to TRBD1 (5 bases). CDR1 and CDR2 from the germline V gene are MGHRA and YSYEKL. V shed 2 bases and J shed 8 bases, with 9 bases lying between them. CDR3 length equals 13 residues.

The chain couples TRBV19 to TRBJ2-2; 7 bases align to TRBD1. This CDR3 is 21 amino acids long. CDR1 and CDR2 from the germline V gene are LNHDA and SQIVND (reference sequence). The V segment lost 2 bases and the J segment 5 bases; nucleotides outside the gene matches: 23. For the CDR3, the DNA is TGTGCCAGTAGTATATATCCCGGAAGGGGGCGATTGTCGAGGAGGACCGGGGAGCTGTTTTTT. It encodes CASSIYPGRGRLSRRTGELFF.

This clone appeared a few times. The chain carries TRBV6-5 and TRBJ1-1; D is unclear. The V gene's germline CDR1 is MNHEY and CDR2 SVGAGI. The CDR3 has 13 residues. V lost 8 bases to trimming and J lost 0 bases, with 10 bases between them. Here the CDR3 reads CASGQRMNTEAFF. The CDR3 bases are TGTGCCAGCGGTCAGCGGATGAACACTGAAGCTTTCTTT.

The rearrangement uses TRBV2 and TRBJ1-1; D is possibly TRBD1 (6 bases). This CDR3 is 16 amino acids long. Germline V gene sequence: CDR1 SNHLY, CDR2 FYNNEI. V was shortened by 8 bases and J by 0 bases, with 19 bases between the two germline ends. The CDR3 coding sequence is TGTGCCAGCCCTCGATTGAGGACAGCGATGAACACTGAAGCTTTCTTT. This encodes CASPRLRTAMNTEAFF.

V and J are TRBV7-2 and TRBJ2-2; TRBD1 matches 12 bases. Trimming removed 4 bases from V and 7 bases from J; junction bases left unmatched: 7. This CDR3 contains 16 residues. Germline V lookup: CDR1 SGHTA, CDR2 FQGNSA. CDR3 loop: CASSSRDRGRVGELFF. CDR3 DNA sequence: TGTGCCAGCAGCTCCCGGGACAGGGGGCGTGTCGGGGAGCTGTTTTTT.

This clone was detected only a few times. The CDR3 sequence is CATSSGRGQPQHF. CDR3 sequence (DNA): TGTGCCACCTCTTCCGGGCGCGGGCAGCCCCAGCATTTT. The V gene is TRBV6-5, the J gene TRBJ1-5; D is unresolved. V was clipped by 10 bases and J by 7 bases, with 17 bases between them. The germline CDR1 and CDR2 sequences are MNHEY and SVGAGI. This CDR3 contains 13 residues.

The chain carries TRBV10-3 and TRBJ1-1; D gene ambiguous. The V gene lost 4 bases and the J gene lost 4 bases, with 7 bases spanning the gap. Germline V gives CDR1 ENHRY, CDR2 SYGVKD. CDR3 length: 12 amino acids. CDR3 DNA: TGTGCCATCAGTGCCCGAGGCACTGAAGCTTTCTTT. The encoded protein is CAISARGTEAFF.